This T cell receptor (beta chain) was profiled in a study of memory CD4+ T cells and cytomegalovirus serostatus. Background on the study: Of the healthy Belgian adults, eight or nine were CMV seropositive and about two dozen seronegative. Points from the study as a whole: Median bootstrapped AUC for CMV status was about 0.94 originally, about 0.9 US-trained.

Original data processing: Out-of-frame sequences were removed, leaving roughly 2,200,000 distinct TCRbeta sequences. Repertoires were generated with immunoSEQ multiplex PCR, while TCRdb's copy carries only in-frame clones and drops some. The V and J calls and clone size were taken over from that table, and D and trimming were inferred from the DNA. The sample contains about 60,000 clones, roughly 80% of which appear only once. Only one count was recorded for this clone. Its antigen is unidentified. The CDR3 consists of 15 residues. Single viable CD3+CD4+CD8-CD45RO+ cells were sorted as the memory CD4+ T cells. Donors' CMV status reflects serum IgG against pp150, pp28, p38, p52.

This sequence joins TRBV21-1 and TRBJ2-3; whether TRBD2, the table's D call, matches the DNA was not checked. TRBV21-1 is a known pseudogene. The clonotype comes from an adult in good health and CMV-seronegative. Some clones in this sample may be carry-over from other donors' samples. The sample was memory CD4+ T cells from blood. This chain's CDR3 is CASSKTSGGTDTQYF. Written as DNA, the CDR3 is TGTGCCAGCAGCAAGACTAGCGGGGGCACAGATACGCAGTATTTT.